The table lists the clone carrying this TCR beta chain with a few counts. Its antigen remains unknown. The data originate from a study of cytomegalovirus exposure and HLA in healthy donors. The PCR ran on 60 Vbeta and 13 Jbeta primers. Profiling relied on immunoSEQ multiplex PCR, and the TCRdb table lists in-frame clones only, not all of them. The table has over 95,000 clones, 74% seen once. Study findings and constraints: Per published reports, the classifier diagnosed cytomegalovirus status with high specificity and sensitivity. With later analysis, a missense DCLRE1C variant became linked to TCR beta V- and J-gene trimming. In vitro, three CMV-associated chains proved specific for CMV antigens.

With 3 bases clipped from V and 5 bases from J, the junction kept 7 bases outside the gene matches. The CDR3 has 15 residues. Germline lookup yields CDR1 SGHTA and CDR2 FQGNSA. This clonotype was sampled from a human donor in good health. The sequenced sample was PBMCs. The V gene is TRBV7-2, the J gene TRBJ2-5; 9 bases map to TRBD1. The CDR3 region has the DNA TGTGCCAGCAGCTTGGCCGGGACAGGGAGCGAGACCCAGTACTTC. Protein product: CASSLAGTGSETQYF.